Each of the 20 T cell receptor beta chains below was sequenced from the same sample in a study of T cells in tumors after PD-1 blockade (dated by TCRdb to between 2018 and 2020). The library came from the immunoSEQ multiplex PCR assay. As stored in TCRdb, this immuneACCESS dataset retains in-frame rearrangements with V and J assigned. A fraction of the clones does not appear; measured against another copy, unresolved V genes explain less than half of the discrepancy, and the remainder lacks a known reason. Across this sample there are approximately 48,000 clones, with over 70% seen only once. 4% to 4.5% of the sample lies in the top ten. Per the publication, the time point label means: before anti-PD-1 therapy. Material: PBMCs, obtained before anti-PD-1 treatment. These receptors were obtained from a human donor with basal cell carcinoma.

The J gene is TRBJ1-1, the V gene TRBV19; D is unresolved. The V gene lost 7 bases and the J gene lost 3 bases, with 15 bases spanning the gap. This CDR3 spans 14 amino acids. Germline V gene lookup returns CDR1 LNHDA and CDR2 SQIVND (reference sequence). CDR3 region: CASKRSDGDTEAFF. The CDR3 DNA reads as TGTGCCAGTAAACGATCGGACGGGGACACTGAAGCTTTCTTT.

This sequence joins TRBV5-1 and TRBJ2-1, with 8 bases fitting TRBD2. After removal of 4 bases from V and 5 bases from J, the junction contained 8 bases not matched to a gene. This CDR3 is 15 amino acids long. Germline V lookup: CDR1 SGHRS, CDR2 YFSETQ. Written as DNA, the CDR3 is TGCGCCAGCAGCCCGCGGGGGGACCCGAACAATGAGCAGTTCTTC. Translated: CASSPRGDPNNEQFF.

V usage is TRBV5-1 and J usage is TRBJ2-3; weak D call: TRBD2 (5 bases). Germline lookup yields CDR1 SGHRS and CDR2 YFSETQ. Trimming stripped 3 bases from V and 2 bases from J, with 10 bases between. The CDR3 is 14 residues long. The CDR3 sequence: CASSSTTNTDTQYF. DNA for the CDR3: TGCGCCAGCAGCTCGACTACGAACACAGATACGCAGTATTTT.

The V and J genes are TRBV7-9 and TRBJ2-1; 8 bases are shared with TRBD1. V gave up 5 bases and J gave up 3 bases; unmatched junction bases: 9. The CDR3 contains 16 residues. Germline CDR1 and CDR2: SEHNR and FQNEAQ (reference sequence). CDR3 protein: CASSPRGQGNYNEQFF. Here the CDR3 DNA reads TGTGCCAGCAGCCCCCGAGGACAGGGCAACTACAATGAGCAGTTCTTC.

The chain uses TRBV12-5 and TRBJ2-2; 8 bases are a match to TRBD1. Per germline, CDR1 LGHNT and CDR2 FRNRAP. The trim removed 9 bases at V and 2 bases at J, leaving 5 bases unmatched. CDR3 length equals 14 residues. The CDR3 DNA follows: TGTGCTAGCCGACAGGGGATTAACACCGGGGAGCTGTTTTTT. It encodes CASRQGINTGELFF.

V gene TRBV6-5 combines with J gene TRBJ1-3, with a possible D match to TRBD1 (6 bases). The V and J ends lost 6 bases and 3 bases respectively, with 12 bases between them. The CDR3 runs 14 residues. Per germline, CDR1 MNHEY and CDR2 SVGAGI. The CDR3 loop is CASRRGQIGNTIYF. CDR3 coding DNA: TGTGCCAGCAGGAGAGGACAGATTGGAAACACCATATATTTT.

This clone was detected once. J is TRBJ1-2 and V is TRBV29-1; D is unresolved. Trimming took 0 bases from V and 4 from J, leaving 6 bases between them. The CDR3 consists of 12 residues. CDR1 and CDR2 (germline): SQVTM, ANQGSEA. This CDR3 is CSVEDSGYGYTF. CDR3 nucleotides: TGCAGCGTTGAAGACTCGGGCTATGGCTACACCTTC.

J is TRBJ2-3 and V is TRBV7-2; the D gene is possibly TRBD2 (5 bases). V lost 0 bases and J lost 4, with 8 bases in between. Germline CDR1 and CDR2: SGHTA and FQGNSA. The CDR3 totals 14 residues. The CDR3 here is CASSLALASDTQYF. In DNA, the CDR3 is TGTGCCAGCAGCTTAGCTCTAGCATCAGATACGCAGTATTTT. Looking up the rest from reference TRBV7-2 and TRBJ2-3 gives the full variable domain: GAGVSQSPSNKVTEKGKDVELRCDPISGHTALYWYRQSLGQGLEFLIYFQGNSAPDKSGLPSDRFSAERTGGSVSTLTIQRTQQEDSAVYLCASSLALASDTQYFGPGTRLTVL.

This sequence joins TRBV6-5 and TRBJ1-6; TRBD1 aligns across 9 bases. CDR1 and CDR2 (germline): MNHEY, SVGAGI. The CDR3 is 13 residues long. The trim removed 10 bases at V and 7 bases at J, leaving 5 bases unmatched. The CDR3: CAINDRGNSPLHF. The CDR3 bases are TGTGCCATCAACGACAGGGGGAATTCACCCCTCCACTTT.

V and J are TRBV3-1 (or the pseudogene TRBV3-2) and TRBJ1-6, with TRBD1 identical over 8 bases. This CDR3 spans 15 amino acids. The V and J ends lost 4 bases and 6 bases, in that order; junction bases with no gene match: 5. Germline CDR1 LGHDT, CDR2 YNNKEL (reference sequence). The CDR3 loop reads CASSLGQGGNSPLHF. The CDR3 DNA reads as TGTGCCAGCAGCCTAGGACAGGGAGGTAATTCACCCCTCCACTTT.

The gene calls are TRBV5-4 and TRBJ1-2, with D unresolved. The CDR3 is 14 amino acids. The germline V gene has CDR1 SGHNT and CDR2 YYREEE (reference sequence). Trimming took 0 bases from V and 0 from J, leaving 6 bases between them. In nucleotides, the CDR3 is TGTGCCAGCAGCTTGGACGGCCCTAACTATGGCTACACCTTC. It yields the protein CASSLDGPNYGYTF.

This chain links TRBV4-1 with TRBJ2-7, with a possible D match to TRBD1 (6 bases). The CDR3 contains 15 residues. Trimming took 6 bases from V and 6 from J, leaving 21 bases between them. Per germline, CDR1 MGHRA and CDR2 YSYEKL. The CDR3 loop reads CASSQQGVDLSEQYF. CDR3 coding DNA: TGCGCCAGCAGTCAACAGGGAGTAGATCTTAGCGAGCAGTACTTC.

This clone has a handful of counts. Other DNA sequences in this specimen translate into the identical CDR3. The rearrangement uses TRBV12-3 or TRBV12-4 and TRBJ2-5, with D hard to call. The CDR3 is made up of 11 amino acids. With 3 bases removed from V and 5 bases from J, the gap between germline ends came to 4 bases. The CDR3 nucleotides read TGTGCCAGCAGTTTTGGGGAGACCCAGTACTTC. Its protein is CASSFGETQYF.

About this clone: The junction differs from germline at one of its ends, possibly a read error. V is TRBV3-1 (or the pseudogene TRBV3-2) and J is TRBJ2-5; 10 bases line up with TRBD2. This CDR3 spans 14 amino acids. Germline lookup yields CDR1 LGHDT and CDR2 YNNKEL (reference sequence). The CDR3 DNA reads TGTGCCAGCAGCCAAGAACTAGCGGGGTCCTCGGTGGACTTC. It codes for CASSQELAGSSVDF.

This clone has just a few counts. The chain couples TRBV6-4 to TRBJ2-3, with 9 bases identical to TRBD2. Germline V gene data show CDR1 as MRHNA and CDR2 as SNTAGT. Unmatched junction bases numbered 6, after V lost 3 bases and J lost 2 bases. The CDR3 has 16 residues. CDR3 in amino acids: CASSEASGAHTDTQYF. The CDR3, as DNA: TGTGCCAGCAGTGAGGCTAGCGGGGCCCACACAGATACGCAGTATTTT.

V and J are TRBV5-1 and TRBJ2-6, with TRBD1 matching over 7 bases. Looked up from germline, CDR1 is SGHRS and CDR2 is YFSETQ. After removal of 9 bases from V and 1 base from J, the junction contained 10 bases not matched to a gene. The CDR3 is made up of 16 amino acids. The CDR3 is CATRTGLTSGANVLTF. DNA of the CDR3: TGCGCCACTCGGACAGGATTGACATCTGGGGCCAACGTCCTGACTTTC.

This chain joins TRBV3-1 (or the pseudogene TRBV3-2) and TRBJ2-3; maybe TRBD2 (5 bases). V lost 1 base to trimming and J lost 13 bases, with 12 bases between them. This CDR3 contains 12 residues. Germline CDR1 reads LGHDT; CDR2 reads YNNKEL (reference sequence). CDR3 amino acids: CASSQGEGAEYF. The CDR3 DNA follows: TGTGCCAGCAGCCAAGGAGAGGGCGCGGAGTATTTT.

V is TRBV5-4 and J is TRBJ2-1; 8 bases are shared with TRBD1. Unmatched junction bases numbered 13, after V lost 6 bases and J lost 11 bases. Germline V gives CDR1 SGHNT, CDR2 YYREEE (reference sequence). The CDR3 runs to 14 residues. CDR3 loop: CASIPGTGNNKQFF. CDR3 DNA sequence: TGTGCCAGCATCCCAGGGACAGGTAATAATAAGCAGTTCTTC.

The chain carries TRBV5-6 and TRBJ2-3; D is possibly TRBD1 (5 bases). The V gene lost 1 base and the J gene lost 5 bases, with 17 bases spanning the gap. Germline assignment: CDR1 SGHDT and CDR2 YYEEEE. This CDR3 has 16 residues. Here the CDR3 reads CASSLPGLGQGDTQYF. The CDR3 DNA reads TGTGCCAGCAGCTTGCCGGGTTTGGGTCAGGGAGATACGCAGTATTTT. Variable domain in full (rest from reference TRBV5-6 and TRBJ2-3): DAGVTQSPTHLIKTRGQQVTLRCSPKSGHDTVSWYQQALGQGPQFIFQYYEEEERQRGNFPDRFSGHQFPNYSSELNVNALLLGDSALYLCASSLPGLGQGDTQYFGPGTRLTVL.

The chain carries TRBV30 and TRBJ1-6; D not certain. The CDR3 loop spans 11 amino acids. V shed 7 bases and J shed 13 bases, with 14 bases lying between them. CDR1 GTSNPN and CDR2 SVGIG come from the germline V gene (reference sequence). The CDR3 DNA reads as TGTGCCTACGACCGAGTTGGGCCCCTCCACTTT. Protein product: CAYDRVGPLHF.